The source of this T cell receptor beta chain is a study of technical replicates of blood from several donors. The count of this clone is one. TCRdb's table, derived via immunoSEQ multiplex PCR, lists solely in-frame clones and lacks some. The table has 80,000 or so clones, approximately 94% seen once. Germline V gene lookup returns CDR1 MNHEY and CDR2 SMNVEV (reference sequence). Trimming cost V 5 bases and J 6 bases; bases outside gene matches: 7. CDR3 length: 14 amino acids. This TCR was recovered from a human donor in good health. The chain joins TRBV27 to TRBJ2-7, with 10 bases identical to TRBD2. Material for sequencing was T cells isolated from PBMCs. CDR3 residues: CASSDSGRNGEQYF. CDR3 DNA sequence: TGTGCCAGCAGTGATAGCGGGAGGAACGGCGAGCAGTACTTC.